A single sample gave rise to the 18 T cell receptor beta chains below, sequenced in a study of blood T cell repertoires in COVID-19. Method: immunoSEQ multiplex PCR; TCRdb's copy keeps in-frame clones and lacks some. The table lists just over 60,000 clones, approximately 80% of them singletons. The sample consisted of peripheral blood. These TCRs come from a man in his sixties with acute or convalescent COVID-19.

This chain links TRBV4-1 with TRBJ2-7; tentative D call: TRBD2 (5 bases). Germline assignment: CDR1 MGHRA and CDR2 YSYEKL. The CDR3 has 15 residues. The V end was cut by 3 bases, the J end by 1 base, with 13 bases between. The CDR3 DNA follows: TGCGCCAGCAGCCAGAGACTAATGGGTTCCTACGAGCAGTACTTC. It yields the protein CASSQRLMGSYEQYF.

This chain joins TRBV24-1 and TRBJ1-5; perhaps TRBD1 as D (6 bases). The V end was cut by 11 bases, the J end by 0 bases, with 10 bases between. The CDR3 spans 13 residues. From germline, CDR1 is KGHDR and CDR2 SFDVKD. CDR3 nucleotide sequence: TGTGCCATTGGACAGAGTAGCAATCAGCCCCAGCATTTT. Its translation is CAIGQSSNQPQHF.

The V call is TRBV6-1, the J call TRBJ1-5; 7 bases are shared with TRBD1. The CDR3 runs to 17 residues. Unmatched junction bases numbered 12, after V lost 0 bases and J lost 7 bases. Germline loops: CDR1 MNHNS, CDR2 SASEGT. The CDR3 is CASSEAGQGGERQPQHF. The CDR3 DNA sequence: TGTGCCAGCAGTGAAGCAGGCCAGGGGGGAGAACGGCAGCCCCAGCATTTT.

This clone was recorded a few times. The chain is built from TRBV27 and TRBJ1-4, with D perhaps TRBD1 (5 bases). The CDR3 extends over 16 amino acids. The germline V and J ends were trimmed by 5 bases and 4 bases, with 17 bases remaining between them. Germline V gene data show CDR1 as MNHEY and CDR2 as SMNVEV (reference sequence). This CDR3 is CASSPRQGHYNEKLFF. The DNA of the CDR3 is TGTGCCAGCAGTCCGCGGCAGGGCCACTATAATGAAAAACTGTTTTTT.

The V call is TRBV28, the J call TRBJ1-4; possibly TRBD1 for D (6 bases). Trimming took off 8 bases at V and 11 bases at J, with 15 bases between the two ends. Germline V gene lookup returns CDR1 MDHEN and CDR2 SYDVKM. The CDR3 runs 12 residues. The CDR3 coding sequence is TGTGCCAGCGGGAGGGGGAGGGCGAAACTGTTTTTT. Amino acids: CASGRGRAKLFF.

This clone has just a few counts. V usage is TRBV6-5 and J usage is TRBJ2-7, with TRBD2 matching 11 bases. Germline loops: CDR1 MNHEY, CDR2 SVGAGI. The CDR3 runs 13 residues. The DNA for the CDR3 is TGTGCAACCACTAGCGGGAGTAGGTACGAGCAGTACTTC. This translates into CATTSGSRYEQYF.

Here the CDR3 reads CASRLPGQTNTEAFF. The CDR3 nucleotides read TGTGCCAGCAGGCTTCCGGGACAGACGAACACTGAAGCTTTCTTT. V usage is TRBV6-5 and J usage is TRBJ1-1, with 7 bases matching TRBD1. After removal of 6 bases from V and 1 base from J, the junction contained 8 bases not matched to a gene. From germline, CDR1 is MNHEY and CDR2 SVGAGI. The CDR3 is 15 amino acids.

A few counts support this clone. The chain has TRBV5-6 and TRBJ1-5; D unresolved. Between the trimmed V and J ends, which lost 2 bases and 2 bases, there was a span of 5 bases. The CDR3 has 13 amino acids. Germline CDR1 reads SGHDT; CDR2 reads YYEEEE. As DNA, the CDR3 is TGTGCCAGCAGCTTTCTCCGCAATCAGCCCCAGCATTTT. Amino acid sequence: CASSFLRNQPQHF.

The genes are TRBV10-3 and TRBJ2-7, with TRBD2 matching over 10 bases. The CDR3 length is 16 residues. V lost 8 bases and J lost 2; bases outside the gene matches: 12. Germline V CDR1 and CDR2: ENHRY, SYGVKD. CDR3: CAIGGASGSKTYEQYF. CDR3 DNA: TGTGCCATCGGGGGGGCTAGCGGGAGCAAGACCTACGAGCAGTACTTC.

The rearrangement uses TRBV11-1 and TRBJ2-1, with TRBD2 matching over 9 bases. The CDR3 spans 15 residues. Germline V gene lookup returns CDR1 SGHAT and CDR2 FQDESV (reference sequence). Trimming took 3 bases from V and 7 from J; bases not matched to a gene: 7. For the CDR3, the DNA is TGTGCCAGCAGCTTTAGCGGGAGCACGGCTAATGAGCAGTTCTTC. Amino acid sequence: CASSFSGSTANEQFF.

This chain joins TRBV18 and TRBJ1-4; 7 bases fit TRBD1. This CDR3 spans 16 amino acids. Germline CDR1 and CDR2: KGHSH and LQKENI. With V trimmed by 6 bases and J by 0 bases, 7 bases remained unmatched. Written as DNA, the CDR3 is TGTGCCAGCTCCCGGGACAGAATTGCAACTAATGAAAAACTGTTTTTT. Its protein is CASSRDRIATNEKLFF.

The genes are TRBV28 and TRBJ2-3, with 14 bases fitting TRBD2. The length of the CDR3 is 17 residues. V shed 4 bases and J 3 bases; nucleotides not matched to a gene: 6. In germline, CDR1 is MDHEN, CDR2 SYDVKM. The CDR3: CASSSRLAGGRTDTQYF. In DNA, the CDR3 is TGTGCCAGCAGTTCTCGACTAGCGGGGGGGAGGACAGATACGCAGTATTTT.

The chain employs TRBV5-1 and TRBJ2-7; D ambiguous. CDR3 length: 11 residues. Trimming took 4 bases from V and 7 from J, leaving 9 bases between them. The V gene's germline CDR1 is SGHRS and CDR2 YFSETQ. The CDR3 protein is CASSTGTEQYF. The CDR3, as DNA: TGCGCCAGCAGCACCGGTACTGAGCAGTACTTC.

The V and J genes are TRBV18 and TRBJ1-6; D may be TRBD1 (5 bases). Germline assignment: CDR1 KGHSH and CDR2 LQKENI. The CDR3 is made up of 14 amino acids. Between the trimmed V and J ends, which lost 6 bases and 8 bases, there was a span of 14 bases. The CDR3 loop is CASSSGHGDSPLHF. CDR3 nucleotide sequence: TGTGCCAGCTCCTCAGGACATGGGGATTCACCCCTCCACTTT.

V is TRBV11-3 and J is TRBJ2-1, with 12 bases aligning to TRBD2. V dropped 3 bases and J dropped 12; count of bases not matched to a gene: 6. The CDR3 sequence is 14 residues long. Germline V gene lookup returns CDR1 SGHNT and CDR2 YENEEA. The CDR3 reads CASSFEASGRAQFF. The CDR3 bases are TGTGCCAGCAGCTTTGAGGCTAGCGGGAGGGCGCAGTTCTTC. Full variable domain (remainder filled in from reference TRBV11-3 and TRBJ2-1): EAGVVQSPRYKIIEKKQPVAFWCNPISGHNTLYWYLQNLGQGPELLIRYENEEAVDDSQLPKDRFSAERLKGVDSTLKIQPAELGDSAVYLCASSFEASGRAQFFGPGTRLTVL.

The chain couples TRBV2 to TRBJ2-6; D might be TRBD2 (5 bases). This CDR3 spans 14 amino acids. V was cut by 3 bases and J by 3 bases, with 6 bases left in between. Germline assignment: CDR1 SNHLY and CDR2 FYNNEI. The CDR3 reads CASSEGVGANVLTF. The CDR3 bases are TGTGCCAGCAGTGAGGGAGTTGGGGCCAACGTCCTGACTTTC.

This clone was counted a few times. The chain employs TRBV20-1 and TRBJ1-5; D call uncertain. This CDR3 contains 13 residues. The V end lost 3 bases, the J end lost 3 bases, and 9 bases lay between the germline ends. Germline assignment: CDR1 DFQATT and CDR2 SNEGSKA (reference sequence). CDR3 protein: CSASRGSNQPQHF. In DNA, the CDR3 is TGCAGTGCTAGTCGGGGATCCAATCAGCCCCAGCATTTT.

This clone appeared a few times. The V and J genes are TRBV5-1 and TRBJ1-3; the D is unclear. The ends were cut back, 1 base at V and 0 bases at J, with 11 bases in the middle. This CDR3 has 16 amino acids. Germline-derived CDR1 and CDR2 are SGHRS and YFSETQ. CDR3: CASSLYGKTSGNTIYF. The CDR3 DNA reads TGCGCCAGCAGCTTGTACGGGAAAACCTCTGGAAACACCATATATTTT.